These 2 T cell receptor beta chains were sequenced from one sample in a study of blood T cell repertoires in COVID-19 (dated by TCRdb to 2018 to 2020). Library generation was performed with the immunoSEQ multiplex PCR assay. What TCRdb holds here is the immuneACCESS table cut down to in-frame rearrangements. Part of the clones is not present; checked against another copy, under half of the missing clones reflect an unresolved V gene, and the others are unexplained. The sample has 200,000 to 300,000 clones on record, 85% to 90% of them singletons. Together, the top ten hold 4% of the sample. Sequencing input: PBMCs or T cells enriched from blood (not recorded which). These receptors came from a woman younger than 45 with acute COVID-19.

CDR3 loop: CASSLFVGETQYF. CDR3 DNA sequence: TGTGCCAGCAGCTTATTCGTCGGAGAGACCCAGTACTTC. V and J are TRBV7-3 and TRBJ2-5; D is unclear. V lost 2 bases to trimming and J lost 4 bases, with 8 bases between them. Germline-derived CDR1 and CDR2 are SGHTA and FQGTGA. The CDR3 sequence is 13 residues long.

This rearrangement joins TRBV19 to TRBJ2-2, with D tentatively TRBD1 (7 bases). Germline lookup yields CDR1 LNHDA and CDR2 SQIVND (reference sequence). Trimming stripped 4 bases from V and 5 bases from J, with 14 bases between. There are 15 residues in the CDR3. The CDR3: CASSKTRGLTGELFF. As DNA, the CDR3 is TGTGCCAGTAGTAAGACTAGGGGGCTTACCGGGGAGCTGTTTTTT.